This is a list of T cell receptor beta chains from one sample in a study of T-cell reconstitution after alpha-beta-depleted transplantation in children. TCRdb re-derived calls from the PCR reads in MiXCR, one entry per CDR3 protein. The table records approximately 300,000 distinct CDR3 sequences, roughly a tenth of them present only once. The input for sequencing was PBMCs, taken before TCRalphabeta/CD19-depleted stem cell transplant. The receptors here all came from a boy under three years old with acute myeloid leukemia, due to receive a stem cell transplant. Each CDR3 is given with its conserved first and last residue. The D gene is left open where the match is weak. The size of a clone is reported for some rows only, either as once, few or many, or as a class for expanded clones.

size,length,J,D,V,DNA,CDR3
many,16,TRBJ1-2,TRBD1,TRBV28,TGTGCCAGCAGTCACACCATCGGGACAGGGGGCTATGGCTACACCTTC,CASSHTIGTGGYGYTF
many,16,TRBJ2-5,.,TRBV7-6,TGTGCCAGCAGCTTAGATGAGGGGACTTACCAAGAGACCCAGTACTTC,CASSLDEGTYQETQYF
.,16,TRBJ1-2,.,TRBV15,TGTGCCACCAGCAGAGTCCATGGGGGGATGCGCTATGGCTACACCTTC,CATSRVHGGMRYGYTF
many,14,TRBJ2-5,TRBD2,TRBV12-3/TRBV12-4,TGTGCCAGCACCGAGGGACTAGCCCCTGAGACCCAGTACTTC,CASTEGLAPETQYF
.,16,TRBJ2-1,TRBD2,TRBV7-3,TGTGCCAGCAGCTTAATTCCTAGCGGGGGGTACAATGAGCAGTTCTTC,CASSLIPSGGYNEQFF
many,16,TRBJ2-7,.,TRBV11-2,TGTGCCAGCAGCTTAGGAATAGACGGACACTCCTACGAGCAGTACTTC,CASSLGIDGHSYEQYF
many,17,TRBJ2-6,.,TRBV9,TGTGCCAGCAGCGTAGAACTGGGTCCCTCTGGGGCCAACGTCCTGACTTTC,CASSVELGPSGANVLTF
many,19,TRBJ2-2,.,TRBV5-1,TGCGCCAGCAGCATCGTGCCACTTCAGGGGTTGGGAGGCACCGGGGAGCTGTTTTTT,CASSIVPLQGLGGTGELFF
many,15,TRBJ2-1,TRBD1,TRBV7-8,TGTGCCAGCAGCTTCCGGGACAGGGTCTACAATGAGCAGTTCTTC,CASSFRDRVYNEQFF
few,14,TRBJ2-5,TRBD2,TRBV5-6,TGTGCCAGCAGCTTTCGGACTAGCAAAGAGACCCAGTACTTC,CASSFRTSKETQYF
many,15,TRBJ1-5,.,TRBV28,TGTGCCAGTTGGACCTCCTCTGGGAGCAATCAGCCCCAGCATTTT,CASWTSSGSNQPQHF
few,16,TRBJ2-7,TRBD2,TRBV10-3,TGTGCCATCAGTGAGGGACTAGCGGACCTGACCTACGAGCAGTACTTC,CAISEGLADLTYEQYF
many,12,TRBJ2-1,TRBD1,TRBV29-1,TGCAGCTCCGGGACAGGGTACAATGAGCAGTTCTTC,CSSGTGYNEQFF
many,12,TRBJ2-3,.,TRBV29-1,TGCAGCGTTGATAGTAACGACATAACGCAGTATTTT,CSVDSNDITQYF
few,17,TRBJ2-5,TRBD1,TRBV14,TGTGCCAGCAGCCGAAACCGGGACAGGGAGATTGTGGAGACCCAGTACTTC,CASSRNRDREIVETQYF
.,16,TRBJ2-5,.,TRBV6-1,TGTGCCAGCAGTGAATGGGGCAGGGGGAGGCAAGAGACCCAGTACTTC,CASSEWGRGRQETQYF
many,13,TRBJ2-2,.,TRBV10-3,TGTGCCATCAGTTCCAAGGGCCCCGGGGAGCTGTTTTTT,CAISSKGPGELFF
many,14,TRBJ2-7,.,TRBV20-1,TGCAGTGCTAGAGATCTAGCGAACTCCTACGAGCAGTACTTC,CSARDLANSYEQYF
.,14,TRBJ1-5,.,TRBV7-9,TGTGCCAGCAGCTTAGAAGGGCGCGAGGTGACCCAGCATTTT,CASSLEGREVTQHF
few,15,TRBJ1-5,TRBD1,TRBV28,TGTGCCAGCCCCCCGGGACAGGGGAGCAATCAGCCCCAGCATTTT,CASPPGQGSNQPQHF
many,14,TRBJ1-4,TRBD1,TRBV6-2/TRBV6-3,TGTGCCAGCAGTGGGACAGGGGGCGAAGGAAAACTGTTTTTT,CASSGTGGEGKLFF
few,16,TRBJ2-5,.,TRBV3-1,TGTGCCAGCAGCCAAGTCGTCCGGGACGGATACGGGTTCCAGTACTTC,CASSQVVRDGYGFQYF
many,14,TRBJ2-3,.,TRBV6-5,TGTGCCAGCAGCCTTACTGTAGGGGGAGGTACGCAGTATTTT,CASSLTVGGGTQYF
.,15,TRBJ1-5,TRBD1,TRBV19,TGTGCCAGTAGTATGATCACAGGGGCGGCCCAGCCCCAGCATTTT,CASSMITGAAQPQHF